By frequency in the sample, the clone carrying this TCR beta chain is medium-sized (0.01 to 0.1%). Trimming left V 1 base short and J 2 bases short, with 14 bases between. The CDR3 sequence is 15 residues long. The germline CDR1 and CDR2 sequences are SQVTM and ANQGSEA. These data are taken from a study of early T cells in non-severe SARS-CoV-2 infection. Background on the study: Bulk RNA taken from unsorted whole blood was sequenced, leaving chains unpaired.

TCRdb re-derived calls from the 5' RACE reads in MiXCR, one entry per CDR3 protein. Of 20,000 to 25,000 distinct CDR3 sequences listed, 5.3% are singletons. Specimen: whole blood. This clonotype was sampled from an adult who was a healthcare worker with PCR-confirmed SARS-CoV-2 infection or an uninfected control (not recorded which). V usage is TRBV29-1 and J usage is TRBJ1-2; possibly TRBD1 for D (5 bases). The DNA of the CDR3 is TGCAGCGTTGAAGGGGCTGACAGATCCAACTATGGCTACACCTTC. Its protein product is CSVEGADRSNYGYTF.